Included here is one T cell receptor beta chain sequence, with context. Its target is unknown. The data were taken from a study of shared clonotypes between healthy human individuals. Findings of the study overall: Generation probabilities were higher for clonotypes shared across all four sorted-subset donors than for unshared ones.

The test was conducted at deep level. Profiling relied on immunoSEQ multiplex PCR, and the TCRdb table lists in-frame clones only, not all of them. The data hold approximately 2,200,000 clones, with roughly 91% observed a single time. It was CD45RO-negative cells, positively selected for CCR7, that made up naive CD8 cells, with terminally differentiated effector memory CD45RA+ cells excluded. Donors comprised healthy HIV-negative adults lacking recent acute infections or vaccinations. Germline loops: CDR1 SEHNR, CDR2 FQNEAQ (reference sequence). The V and J ends lost 5 bases and 4 bases respectively, with 15 bases between them. The CDR3 has 14 amino acids.

The chain joins TRBV7-9 to TRBJ2-7; tentatively, D is TRBD1 or TRBD2 (5 bases each). This receptor was obtained from a man younger than 35 in good health. Some clones in this sample may be carry-over from other donors' samples. The sample taken for sequencing was naive CD8+ T cells from PBMCs. In DNA form, the CDR3 reads TGTGCCAGCAGCCCCTGGGACGGCCTTTACGAGCAGTACTTC. As protein: CASSPWDGLYEQYF.